This T cell receptor (beta chain) was identified during a study of blood T cell repertoires in COVID-19. About the study: Acute-phase and convalescent COVID-19 samples originated in the United States, Italy and Spain. The cDNA or gDNA used as material had been derived from T cells, B-cell-depleted T cells, or PBMCs.

With 2 bases removed from V and 2 bases from J, the gap between germline ends came to 12 bases. The germline V gene encodes CDR1 MNHNY and CDR2 SVGAGI (reference sequence). The CDR3 covers 15 residues. The authors' processing: Amplification from reference gene primers served as the basis for estimated nucleated cell counts. Sequenced by immunoSEQ multiplex PCR; TCRdb stores in-frame clones only, minus some. The V and J calls and clone size were taken over from that table, and D and trimming were inferred from the DNA. The profile shows roughly 190,000 clones, roughly 76% of them singletons. While infection was still active, Seattle patients were enrolled and then followed longitudinally.

The sample was peripheral blood. This receptor was identified in a woman in her forties with COVID-19, enrolled during active disease. This chain joins TRBV6-6 and TRBJ1-2, with a possible D match to TRBD1 (5 bases). The CDR3 sequence: CASSYAPTANYGYTF. In DNA form, the CDR3 reads TGTGCCAGCAGTTACGCCCCGACAGCAAACTATGGCTACACCTTC.